This T cell receptor beta chain is drawn from a study of blood T cell repertoires in COVID-19 (dated by TCRdb to between 2020 and 2021). Looking at the study overall: Samples from collaborators originated in the United States, Italy and Spain and spanned both the acute and convalescent phases of COVID-19. The material from the prospective study consisted of cDNA or gDNA derived from T cells, B-cell-depleted T cells, or PBMCs. Deeply sampled blood TCRbeta repertoires from subjects exposed to, actively infected with, or recovered from COVID-19 were included in the dataset. The repertoires were released in a freely available public database meant as a resource for research on the immune response to SARS-CoV-2. The samples were drawn from two sources: the first 160 participants of the ongoing ImmuneRACE study, and 950 to 1,500 subjects contributed by 6 global collaborators. A de-identified subject ID, COVID-19 status, age in years and sex were almost always included in the sample metadata. Where available, HLA class I and class II types were taken from metadata supplied by the sample provider and were not determined by assay-based typing. Overall study outcomes, separate from this receptor: The quantity of clinical and demographic metadata differed by source and by participant and was supplied without curation.

TCRbeta CDR3 regions were amplified from genomic DNA by means of the immunoSEQ Assay, a bias-controlled multiplex PCR. From the authors' description of their analysis: Within the assay, amplification of reference gene primers was used to estimate how many nucleated cells each sample contained. To quantify the absolute abundance of each unique TCRbeta CDR3 rearrangement, sequence reads were collapsed and filtered. Productive Simpson clonality was computed per sample as the square root of Simpson's diversity index over productive rearrangements. TCRdb limited this immuneACCESS table to in-frame rearrangements with V and J called. A share of clones is missing; checked studies link under half to unresolved V genes, and the rest is unexplained. That table gives V, J and clone size, and the DNA gave D and trimming. In this sample the table shows about 68,000 clones, 85% of which occur a single time. The top ten hold approximately 23% of the sample.

The collaborating institutions used their own protocols to collect whole blood in K2EDTA tubes. Collaborator samples were shipped for TCRbeta analysis as frozen whole blood, isolated PBMCs, or DNA extracted from either sample type. Note on this clone: Its specific antigen is unknown. No much larger clone exists at a distance of one base, and base qualities are not known.

CDR1 and CDR2 (SGHTA, FQGNSA) derive from the germline V gene. The V end gives up 4 bases and the J end 4 bases, leaving 6 bases in the junction not matched to a gene. The CDR3, from cysteine to phenylalanine, totals 14 residues. CDR3 DNA only is kept here, 42 bases in frame from base 1. The receptor chain draws on TRBV7-2 and TRBJ1-2, with 7 central nucleotides matching TRBD1. The sequence was collected from a man aged 45-65 years with acute or convalescent COVID-19. The sequenced sample consisted of peripheral blood. The CDR3 corresponds to CASSWGQPVYGYTF. The nucleotide sequence reads as follows: TGTGCCAGCAGCTGGGGACAGCCAGTCTATGGCTACACCTTC. Outside the CDR3, residues come from the reference TRBV7-2 and TRBJ1-2 proteins, so the full variable domain is: GAGVSQSPSNKVTEKGKDVELRCDPISGHTALYWYRQSLGQGLEFLIYFQGNSAPDKSGLPSDRFSAERTGGSVSTLTIQRTQQEDSAVYLCASSWGQPVYGYTFGSGTRLTVV.